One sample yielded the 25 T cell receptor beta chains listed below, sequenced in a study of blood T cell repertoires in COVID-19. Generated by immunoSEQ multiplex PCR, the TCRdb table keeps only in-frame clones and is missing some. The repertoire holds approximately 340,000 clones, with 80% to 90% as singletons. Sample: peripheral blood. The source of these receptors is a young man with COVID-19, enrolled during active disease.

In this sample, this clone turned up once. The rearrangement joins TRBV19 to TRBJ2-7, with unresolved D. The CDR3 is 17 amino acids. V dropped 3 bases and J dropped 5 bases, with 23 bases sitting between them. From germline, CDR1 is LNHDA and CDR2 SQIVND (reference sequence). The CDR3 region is CASSIRRDLTRFDEQYF. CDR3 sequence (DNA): TGTGCCAGTAGTATTAGGCGCGACTTAACGCGATTCGACGAGCAGTACTTC.

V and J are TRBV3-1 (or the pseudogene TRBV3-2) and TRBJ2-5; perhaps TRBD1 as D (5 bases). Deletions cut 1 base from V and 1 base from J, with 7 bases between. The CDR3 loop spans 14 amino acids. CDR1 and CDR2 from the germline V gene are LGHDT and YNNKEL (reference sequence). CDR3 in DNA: TGTGCCAGCAGCCAAGGACAGCTCCAAGAGACCCAGTACTTC. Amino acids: CASSQGQLQETQYF.

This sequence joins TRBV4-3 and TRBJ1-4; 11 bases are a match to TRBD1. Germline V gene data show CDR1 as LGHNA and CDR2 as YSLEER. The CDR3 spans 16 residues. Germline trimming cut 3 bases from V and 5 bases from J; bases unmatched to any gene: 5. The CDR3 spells CASSQGDRGANEKLFF. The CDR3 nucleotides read TGCGCCAGCAGCCAGGGGGACAGGGGGGCAAATGAAAAACTGTTTTTT.

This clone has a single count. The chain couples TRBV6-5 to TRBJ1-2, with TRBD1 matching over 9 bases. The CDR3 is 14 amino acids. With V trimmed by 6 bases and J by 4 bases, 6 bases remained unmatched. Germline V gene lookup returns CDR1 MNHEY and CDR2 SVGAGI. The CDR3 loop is CASRSTGGAYGYTF. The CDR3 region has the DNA TGTGCCAGCAGGTCCACAGGGGGCGCCTATGGCTACACCTTC.

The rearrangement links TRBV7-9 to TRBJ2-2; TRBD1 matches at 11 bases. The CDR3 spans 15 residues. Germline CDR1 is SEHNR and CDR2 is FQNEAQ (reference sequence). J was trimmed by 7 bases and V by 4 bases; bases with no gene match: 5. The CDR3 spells CASSWGQGEVGELFF. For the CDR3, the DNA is TGTGCCAGCAGCTGGGGACAGGGGGAAGTCGGGGAGCTGTTTTTT.

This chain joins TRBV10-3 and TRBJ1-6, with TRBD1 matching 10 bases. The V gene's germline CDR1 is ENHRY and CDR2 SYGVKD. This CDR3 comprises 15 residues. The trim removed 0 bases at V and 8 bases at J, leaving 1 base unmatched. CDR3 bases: TGTGCCATCAGTGAGTCGGGGACAGGGGATTCACCCCTCCACTTT. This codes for CAISESGTGDSPLHF.

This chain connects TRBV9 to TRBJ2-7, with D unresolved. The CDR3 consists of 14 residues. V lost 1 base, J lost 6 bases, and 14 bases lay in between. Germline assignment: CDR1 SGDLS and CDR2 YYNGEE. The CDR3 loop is CASSVLESPTEQYF. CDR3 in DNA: TGTGCCAGCAGCGTACTAGAGAGTCCCACCGAGCAGTACTTC.

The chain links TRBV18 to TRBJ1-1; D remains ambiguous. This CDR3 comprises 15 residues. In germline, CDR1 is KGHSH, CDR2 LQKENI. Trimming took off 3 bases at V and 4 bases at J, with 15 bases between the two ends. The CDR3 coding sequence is TGTGCCAGCTCACCGTCCCCCGGGGTGGGCACTGAAGCTTTCTTT. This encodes CASSPSPGVGTEAFF.

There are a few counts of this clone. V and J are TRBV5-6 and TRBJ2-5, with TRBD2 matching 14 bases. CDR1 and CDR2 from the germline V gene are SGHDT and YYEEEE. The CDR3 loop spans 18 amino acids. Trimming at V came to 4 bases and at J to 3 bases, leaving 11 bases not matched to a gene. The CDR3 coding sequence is TGTGCCAGCAGCATCCGGTGGACTAGCGGGGGGAACGAAGAGACCCAGTACTTC. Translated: CASSIRWTSGGNEETQYF.

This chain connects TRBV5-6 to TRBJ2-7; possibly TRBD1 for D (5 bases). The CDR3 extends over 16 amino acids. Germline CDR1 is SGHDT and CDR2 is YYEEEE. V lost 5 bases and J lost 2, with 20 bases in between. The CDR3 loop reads CASSFGNLDRTYEQYF. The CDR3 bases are TGTGCCAGCAGTTTTGGCAATCTAGACAGAACCTACGAGCAGTACTTC.

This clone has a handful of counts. CDR3 sequence: CASSLGTVYEQFF. The DNA for the CDR3 is TGTGCCAGCAGCTTAGGTACAGTGTATGAGCAGTTCTTC. The rearrangement joins TRBV7-3 to TRBJ2-1; D unclear. Germline V CDR1 and CDR2: SGHTA, FQGTGA. The CDR3 spans 13 residues. V gave up 2 bases and J gave up 8 bases, with 10 bases separating them. The whole variable domain, filled in from reference TRBV7-3 and TRBJ2-1, reads GAGVSQTPSNKVTEKGKYVELRCDPISGHTALYWYRQSLGQGPEFLIYFQGTGAADDSGLPNDRFFAVRPEGSVSTLKIQRTERGDSAVYLCASSLGTVYEQFFGPGTRLTVL.

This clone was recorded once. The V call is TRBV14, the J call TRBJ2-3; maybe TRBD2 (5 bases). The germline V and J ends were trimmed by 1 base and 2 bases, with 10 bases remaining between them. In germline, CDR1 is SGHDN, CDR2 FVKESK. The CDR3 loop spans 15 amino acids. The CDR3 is CASSQGGSYTDTQYF. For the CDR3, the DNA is TGTGCCAGCAGCCAAGGCGGGTCATACACAGATACGCAGTATTTT.

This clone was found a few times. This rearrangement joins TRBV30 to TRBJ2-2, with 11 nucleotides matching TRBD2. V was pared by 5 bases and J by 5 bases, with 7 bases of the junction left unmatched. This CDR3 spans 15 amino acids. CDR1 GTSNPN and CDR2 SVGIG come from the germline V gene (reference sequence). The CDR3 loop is CAWDSGRAGTGELFF. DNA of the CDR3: TGTGCCTGGGATAGCGGGAGGGCGGGGACCGGGGAGCTGTTTTTT.

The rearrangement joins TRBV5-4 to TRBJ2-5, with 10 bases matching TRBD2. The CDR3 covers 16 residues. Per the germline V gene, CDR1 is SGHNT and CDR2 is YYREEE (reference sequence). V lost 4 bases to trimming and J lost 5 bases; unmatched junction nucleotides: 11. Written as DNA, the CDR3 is TGTGCCAGCAGCCTCAGGACTAGCGGCCTGAGGGAGACCCAGTACTTC. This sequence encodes CASSLRTSGLRETQYF.

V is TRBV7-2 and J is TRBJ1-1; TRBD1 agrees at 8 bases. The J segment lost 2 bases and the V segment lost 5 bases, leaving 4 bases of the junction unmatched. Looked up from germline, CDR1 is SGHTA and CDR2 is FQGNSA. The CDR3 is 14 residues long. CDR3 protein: CASSPDRANTEAFF. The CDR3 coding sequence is TGTGCCAGCAGCCCGGACAGGGCCAACACTGAAGCTTTCTTT.

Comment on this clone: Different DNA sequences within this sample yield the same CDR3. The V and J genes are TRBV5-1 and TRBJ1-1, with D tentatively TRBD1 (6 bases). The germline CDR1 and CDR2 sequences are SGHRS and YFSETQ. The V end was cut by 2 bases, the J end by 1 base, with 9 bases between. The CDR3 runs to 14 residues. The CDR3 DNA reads TGCGCCAGCAGCTTACAGGGTGCGAACACTGAAGCTTTCTTT. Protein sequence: CASSLQGANTEAFF.

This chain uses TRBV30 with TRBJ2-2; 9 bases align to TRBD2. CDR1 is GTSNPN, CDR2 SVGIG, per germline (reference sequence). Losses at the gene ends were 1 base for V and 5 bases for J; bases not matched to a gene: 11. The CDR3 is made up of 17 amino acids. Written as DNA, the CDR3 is TGTGCCTGGAGTGGCCTAGCGGGAACAGCGGGGACCGGGGAGCTGTTTTTT. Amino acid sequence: CAWSGLAGTAGTGELFF.

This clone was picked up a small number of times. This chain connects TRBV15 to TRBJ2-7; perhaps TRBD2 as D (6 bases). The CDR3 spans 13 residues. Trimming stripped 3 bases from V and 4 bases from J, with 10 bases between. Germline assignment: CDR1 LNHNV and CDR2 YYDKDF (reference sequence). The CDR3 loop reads CATSREGGYEQYF. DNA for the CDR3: TGTGCCACCAGCAGGGAAGGAGGGTACGAGCAGTACTTC.

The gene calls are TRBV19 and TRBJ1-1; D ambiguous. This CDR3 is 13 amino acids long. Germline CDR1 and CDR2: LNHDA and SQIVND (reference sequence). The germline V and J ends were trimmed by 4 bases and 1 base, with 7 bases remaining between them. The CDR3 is CASSTGPNTEAFF. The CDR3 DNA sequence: TGTGCCAGTAGTACAGGCCCGAACACTGAAGCTTTCTTT.

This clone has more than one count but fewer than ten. The CDR3 coding sequence is TGCGCCAGCAGCCAAGGGCCGTGGAAGGGGGATGGCTACACCTTC. Amino acid sequence: CASSQGPWKGDGYTF. The chain links TRBV4-1 to TRBJ1-2; the D gene is possibly TRBD1 (6 bases). CDR1 and CDR2 from the germline V gene are MGHRA and YSYEKL. The CDR3 covers 15 residues. V dropped 1 base and J dropped 6 bases, with 15 bases sitting between them.

The CDR3 sequence is CASSHFSPAGTANEQFF. The CDR3 DNA reads TGTGCCAGCAGCCACTTTTCCCCCGCGGGCACTGCCAATGAGCAGTTCTTC. The chain employs TRBV7-3 and TRBJ2-1, with a weak D call TRBD2 (5 bases). From germline, CDR1 is SGHTA and CDR2 FQGTGA. Trimming left V 5 bases short and J 6 bases short, with 23 bases between. This CDR3 region has 17 residues.

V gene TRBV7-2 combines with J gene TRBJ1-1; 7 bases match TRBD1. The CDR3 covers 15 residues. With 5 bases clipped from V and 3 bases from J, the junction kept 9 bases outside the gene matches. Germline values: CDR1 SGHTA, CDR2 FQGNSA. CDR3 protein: CASSRRQGWYTEAFF. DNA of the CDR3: TGTGCCAGCAGCCGGAGACAGGGTTGGTACACTGAAGCTTTCTTT.

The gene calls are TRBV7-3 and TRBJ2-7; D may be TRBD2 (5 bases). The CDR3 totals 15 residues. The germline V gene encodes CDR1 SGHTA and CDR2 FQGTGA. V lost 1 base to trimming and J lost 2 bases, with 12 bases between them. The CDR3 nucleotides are TGTGCCAGCAGCTTAAACCCGGGATCCCCCTACGAGCAGTACTTC. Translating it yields CASSLNPGSPYEQYF.

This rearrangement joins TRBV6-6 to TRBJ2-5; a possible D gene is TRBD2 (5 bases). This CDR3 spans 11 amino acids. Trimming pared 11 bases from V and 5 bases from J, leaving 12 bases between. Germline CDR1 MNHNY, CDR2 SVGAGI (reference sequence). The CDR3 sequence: CAASRGETQYF. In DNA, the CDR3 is TGTGCCGCCTCGAGAGGGGAGACCCAGTACTTC.

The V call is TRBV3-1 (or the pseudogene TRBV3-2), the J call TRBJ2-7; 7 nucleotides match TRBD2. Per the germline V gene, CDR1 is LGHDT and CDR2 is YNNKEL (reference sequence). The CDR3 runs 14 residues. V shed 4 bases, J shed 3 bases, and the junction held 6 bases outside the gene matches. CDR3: CASSPLGGYYEQYF. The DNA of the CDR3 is TGTGCCAGCAGCCCGCTGGGAGGGTACTACGAGCAGTACTTC.